A single sample gave rise to the 29 T cell receptor beta chains below, sequenced in a study of control samples from healthy donors and cancer patients. Profiling relied on immunoSEQ multiplex PCR, and the TCRdb table lists in-frame clones only, not all of them. The table has 100,000 to 150,000 clones, roughly 90% seen once. The sequenced sample was PBMCs. These receptors came from a middle-aged man with head and neck cancer.

Here the CDR3 reads CASSPRFNSPYEQYF. CDR3 bases: TGTGCCAGCAGCCCCCGATTTAACAGTCCCTACGAGCAGTACTTC. The chain combines TRBV7-2 with TRBJ2-7; D gene unclear. The CDR3 runs 15 residues. Trimming removed 5 bases from V and 2 bases from J, with 16 bases in between. Germline V CDR1 and CDR2: SGHTA, FQGNSA.

The gene calls are TRBV4-1 and TRBJ2-7; D tentatively reads TRBD1 or TRBD2 (5 bases each). Trimming removed 1 base from V and 1 base from J, with 20 bases in between. Germline V lookup: CDR1 MGHRA, CDR2 YSYEKL. The CDR3 runs 18 residues. The CDR3 region has the DNA TGCGCCAGCAGCCAAGCCATTCCGCAGGGAGTGTCATCCTACGAGCAGTACTTC. Residues: CASSQAIPQGVSSYEQYF.

J is TRBJ1-3 and V is TRBV3-1 (or the pseudogene TRBV3-2); 7 bases align to TRBD1. Germline CDR1 is LGHDT and CDR2 is YNNKEL (reference sequence). V lost 9 bases and J lost 3; bases outside the gene matches: 5. The CDR3 is 13 amino acids. CDR3 DNA sequence: TGTGCCAGTAGACAGGGAGGTGGAAACACCATATATTTT. Encoded protein: CASRQGGGNTIYF.

This clone was seen just once. J is TRBJ2-2 and V is TRBV19, with unresolved D. With 3 bases removed from V and 5 bases from J, the gap between germline ends came to 13 bases. Germline CDR1 reads LNHDA; CDR2 reads SQIVND (reference sequence). The CDR3 has 15 amino acids. In DNA form, the CDR3 reads TGTGCCAGTAGTATCATAGAGGCGCGGACCGGGGAGCTGTTTTTT. Its protein is CASSIIEARTGELFF. The variable domain in full, completed from reference TRBV19 and TRBJ2-2, reads DGGITQSPKYLFRKEGQNVTLSCEQNLNHDAMYWYRQDPGQGLRLIYYSQIVNDFQKGDIAEGYSVSREKKESFPLTVTSAQKNPTAFYLCASSIIEARTGELFFGEGSRLTVL.

This chain uses TRBV19 with TRBJ1-1; D gene uncertain. Germline V gene data show CDR1 as LNHDA and CDR2 as SQIVND (reference sequence). The CDR3 runs 13 residues. Trimming removed 4 bases at V and 2 bases at J, with 8 bases between. The CDR3 region is CASSSATNTEAFF. The CDR3 region has the DNA TGTGCCAGTAGTAGCGCTACTAACACTGAAGCTTTCTTT. The variable domain in full, with the rest retrieved from reference TRBV19 and TRBJ1-1, is DGGITQSPKYLFRKEGQNVTLSCEQNLNHDAMYWYRQDPGQGLRLIYYSQIVNDFQKGDIAEGYSVSREKKESFPLTVTSAQKNPTAFYLCASSSATNTEAFFGQGTRLTVV.

The V gene is TRBV6-5, the J gene TRBJ2-3; D not resolved. Germline CDR1 and CDR2: MNHEY and SVGAGI. The CDR3 has 14 amino acids. The V end was cut by 2 bases, the J end by 4 bases, with 10 bases between. The CDR3 here is CASSYGPKPDTQYF. The CDR3 region has the DNA TGTGCCAGCAGTTACGGTCCTAAGCCAGATACGCAGTATTTT.

This chain uses TRBV5-4 with TRBJ2-7; 11 nucleotides match TRBD2. Per germline, CDR1 SGHNT and CDR2 YYREEE (reference sequence). V was pared by 3 bases and J by 6 bases, with 14 bases of the junction left unmatched. This CDR3 is 17 amino acids long. CDR3 amino acids: CASSSLGSLAGGREQYF. The CDR3 DNA reads as TGTGCCAGCAGCTCCCTAGGGAGCCTAGCGGGAGGTCGCGAGCAGTACTTC.

CDR3: CASSTGGGIPEAFF. For the CDR3, the DNA is TGTGCCAGCAGCACGGGCGGGGGTATCCCTGAAGCTTTCTTT. The gene calls are TRBV28 and TRBJ1-1, with D tentatively TRBD1 (5 bases). V shed 6 bases and J shed 6 bases, with 17 bases lying between them. From germline, CDR1 is MDHEN and CDR2 SYDVKM. The CDR3 consists of 14 residues.

This chain uses TRBV5-1 with TRBJ2-1, with 7 bases that match TRBD1. CDR3 length: 12 amino acids. In germline, CDR1 is SGHRS, CDR2 YFSETQ. With 6 bases clipped from V and 4 bases from J, the junction kept 1 base outside the gene matches. The chain's CDR3 is CASTGQYNEQFF. CDR3 in DNA: TGCGCCAGCACGGGACAGTACAATGAGCAGTTCTTC.

The chain is built from TRBV5-1 and TRBJ2-5; D is perhaps TRBD2 (6 bases). V dropped 4 bases and J dropped 2 bases, with 12 bases sitting between them. Germline-derived CDR1 and CDR2 are SGHRS and YFSETQ. CDR3 size: 14 residues. The CDR3 sequence: CASSQRVAQETQYF. The DNA for the CDR3 is TGCGCCAGCAGCCAGCGGGTCGCACAAGAGACCCAGTACTTC. Drawing the rest from reference TRBV5-1 and TRBJ2-5, the complete variable domain is KAGVTQTPRYLIKTRGQQVTLSCSPISGHRSVSWYQQTPGQGLQFLFEYFSETQRNKGNFPGRFSGRQFSNSRSEMNVSTLELGDSALYLCASSQRVAQETQYFGPGTRLLVL.

This chain uses TRBV5-4 with TRBJ2-7; D may be TRBD1 (5 bases). The CDR3 loop spans 15 amino acids. Deletions cut 1 base from V and 2 bases from J, with 13 bases between. Germline V lookup: CDR1 SGHNT, CDR2 YYREEE (reference sequence). The CDR3 protein is CASSLTVGAAYEQYF. The CDR3 DNA is TGTGCCAGCAGCTTGACGGTTGGGGCGGCCTACGAGCAGTACTTC. Based on the CDR3 plus reference TRBV5-4 and TRBJ2-7, the full variable domain is ETGVTQSPTHLIKTRGQQVTLRCSSQSGHNTVSWYQQALGQGPQFIFQYYREEENGRGNFPPRFSGLQFPNYSSELNVNALELDDSALYLCASSLTVGAAYEQYFGPGTRLTVT.

The genes are TRBV10-3 and TRBJ1-5; 8 nucleotides align to TRBD1. Germline CDR1 is ENHRY and CDR2 is SYGVKD. V was pared by 6 bases and J by 6 bases, with 10 bases of the junction left unmatched. The CDR3 has 15 residues. In nucleotides, the CDR3 is TGTGCCATCAGGGACGGACAGGGCGGGGGTCAGCCCCAGCATTTT. This translates into CAIRDGQGGGQPQHF.

This chain uses TRBV6-5 with TRBJ2-1; tentatively, D is TRBD2 (5 bases). Deletions cut 4 bases from V and 4 bases from J, with 14 bases between. The germline gives CDR1 MNHEY, CDR2 SVGAGI. The CDR3 is 15 residues long. The CDR3 sequence is CASSSSRGPYNEQFF. The DNA of the CDR3 is TGTGCCAGCAGTTCCAGCAGAGGGCCTTACAATGAGCAGTTCTTC.

About this clone: The sample holds other DNA sequences that translate to the same CDR3. This chain joins TRBV5-1 and TRBJ2-5; D is unclear. This CDR3 is built from 12 residues. Germline CDR1 is SGHRS and CDR2 is YFSETQ. Trimming took off 4 bases at V and 2 bases at J, with 6 bases between the two ends. As DNA, the CDR3 is TGCGCCAGCAGCGGTTTACAAGAGACCCAGTACTTC. Protein sequence: CASSGLQETQYF.

This chain joins TRBV30 and TRBJ1-6; 8 nucleotides agree with TRBD1. Trimming cost V 3 bases and J 4 bases; bases outside gene matches: 17. CDR1 and CDR2 from the germline V gene are GTSNPN and SVGIG (reference sequence). CDR3 size: 19 residues. CDR3 amino acids: CAWRGTGLGSATYNSPLHF. For the CDR3, the DNA is TGTGCCTGGAGGGGGACAGGCCTTGGGTCCGCCACTTATAATTCACCCCTCCACTTT. Together with reference TRBV30 and TRBJ1-6, the CDR3 gives the full variable domain: SQTIHQWPATLVQPVGSPLSLECTVEGTSNPNLYWYRQAAGRGLQLLFYSVGIGQISSEVPQNLSASRPQDRQFILSSKKLLLSDSGFYLCAWRGTGLGSATYNSPLHFGNGTRLTVT.

The V gene is TRBV9, the J gene TRBJ2-6; no reliable D call. The CDR3 loop spans 14 amino acids. Germline values: CDR1 SGDLS, CDR2 YYNGEE. V lost 7 bases to trimming and J lost 2 bases, with 10 bases between them. CDR3 DNA: TGTGCCAGCGGCGACTGGGCTGGGGCCAACGTCCTGACTTTC. Translated: CASGDWAGANVLTF.

The chain employs TRBV5-1 and TRBJ1-1; D uncertain. The CDR3 has 13 amino acids. Germline CDR1 and CDR2: SGHRS and YFSETQ. Trimming removed 4 bases from V and 1 base from J, with 8 bases in between. The CDR3 sequence is CASSQTQNTEAFF. CDR3 nucleotides: TGCGCCAGCAGCCAAACACAGAACACTGAAGCTTTCTTT.

The V and J genes are TRBV2 and TRBJ1-1, with D uncertain. There are 15 residues in the CDR3. The germline V gene encodes CDR1 SNHLY and CDR2 FYNNEI. With 2 bases removed from V and 4 bases from J, the gap between germline ends came to 14 bases. In DNA, the CDR3 is TGTGCCAGCAGTGAAAGCCCCGGGTACGGCACTGAAGCTTTCTTT. It codes for CASSESPGYGTEAFF.

This rearrangement joins TRBV14 to TRBJ2-5, with D unresolved. Germline CDR1 reads SGHDN; CDR2 reads FVKESK. The CDR3 consists of 13 residues. Trimming left V 1 base short and J 1 base short, with 4 bases between. CDR3 bases: TGTGCCAGCAGCCAAGTACTCCAAGAGACCCAGTACTTC. It codes for CASSQVLQETQYF.

The chain joins TRBV10-2 to TRBJ2-7; TRBD1 is a possible D gene (5 bases). The CDR3 sequence is 12 residues long. Germline V gene data show CDR1 as WSHSY and CDR2 as SAAADI. V was shortened by 10 bases and J by 7 bases, with 17 bases between the two germline ends. For the CDR3, the DNA is TGCGCCATTGGGCAGGGCTCGTGGGAGCAGTACTTC. It specifies CAIGQGSWEQYF.

This chain joins TRBV27 and TRBJ2-6, with D perhaps TRBD1 or TRBD2 (7 bases each). The germline CDR1 and CDR2 sequences are MNHEY and SMNVEV (reference sequence). This CDR3 spans 18 amino acids. V gave up 7 bases and J gave up 1 base, with 20 bases separating them. The chain's CDR3 is CASTSPGGAISGANVLTF. DNA for the CDR3: TGTGCCAGCACCTCCCCAGGGGGGGCGATTTCTGGGGCCAACGTCCTGACTTTC.

The chain employs TRBV6-5 and TRBJ2-5, with D maybe TRBD1 (6 bases). The V gene's germline CDR1 is MNHEY and CDR2 SVGAGI. The CDR3 has 13 residues. V was shortened by 6 bases and J by 7 bases, with 15 bases between the two germline ends. CDR3 sequence: CASRFRGSLTQYF. CDR3 nucleotide sequence: TGTGCCAGCAGATTCAGGGGATCTCTGACCCAGTACTTC.

V is TRBV5-4 and J is TRBJ2-1; 9 bases are a match to TRBD1. In germline, CDR1 is SGHNT, CDR2 YYREEE (reference sequence). This CDR3 spans 16 amino acids. The trim removed 0 bases at V and 5 bases at J, leaving 6 bases unmatched. CDR3 sequence: CASSLAGTGINNEQFF. The CDR3 DNA reads TGTGCCAGCAGCTTGGCAGGGACAGGGATCAACAATGAGCAGTTCTTC. Full variable domain (remainder filled in from reference TRBV5-4 and TRBJ2-1): ETGVTQSPTHLIKTRGQQVTLRCSSQSGHNTVSWYQQALGQGPQFIFQYYREEENGRGNFPPRFSGLQFPNYSSELNVNALELDDSALYLCASSLAGTGINNEQFFGPGTRLTVL.

The chain links TRBV7-9 to TRBJ1-4, with D uncertain. Per the germline V gene, CDR1 is SEHNR and CDR2 is FQNEAQ (reference sequence). The CDR3 length is 14 residues. Trimming shortened V by 1 base and J by 5 bases, and 8 bases separated the two germline ends. This CDR3 reads CASSLGTANEKLFF. The CDR3 DNA follows: TGTGCCAGCAGCTTAGGTACTGCGAATGAAAAACTGTTTTTT. The variable domain in full, with the rest retrieved from reference TRBV7-9 and TRBJ1-4, is DTGVSQNPRHKITKRGQNVTFRCDPISEHNRLYWYRQTLGQGPEFLTYFQNEAQLEKSRLLSDRFSAERPKGSFSTLEIQRTEQGDSAMYLCASSLGTANEKLFFGSGTQLSVL.

The J gene is TRBJ2-7, the V gene TRBV4-2; no reliable D call. This CDR3 is 15 amino acids long. Deletions cut 0 bases from V and 0 bases from J, with 9 bases between. Germline CDR1 and CDR2: LGHNA and YNFKEQ. The CDR3 DNA reads as TGTGCCAGCAGCCAAGAAGGGTTTTCCTCCTACGAGCAGTACTTC. Translation gives CASSQEGFSSYEQYF.

CDR3 protein: CASSQERGSPYEQYF. The DNA of the CDR3 is TGTGCCAGCAGCCAAGAAAGGGGCTCCCCCTACGAGCAGTACTTC. The rearrangement links TRBV3-1 (or the pseudogene TRBV3-2) to TRBJ2-7; weak D call: TRBD1 (5 bases). The CDR3 contains 15 residues. Germline CDR1 and CDR2: LGHDT and YNNKEL (reference sequence). Trimming left V 0 bases short and J 2 bases short, with 11 bases between.

V gene TRBV27 combines with J gene TRBJ2-1; 7 bases fit TRBD1. The CDR3 contains 14 residues. J lost 7 bases, V lost 6 bases, and 9 bases had no gene match. Germline-derived CDR1 and CDR2 are MNHEY and SMNVEV (reference sequence). CDR3 region: CASSLTGTVNEQFF. CDR3 DNA: TGTGCCAGCAGCCTTACCGGGACAGTGAATGAGCAGTTCTTC.

A note on this clone: The sample has other DNA sequences that encode this CDR3 too. The chain carries TRBV6-5 and TRBJ2-7; 7 bases are a match to TRBD2. Germline values: CDR1 MNHEY, CDR2 SVGAGI. Trimming removed 0 bases from V and 4 bases from J; junction bases left unmatched: 3. The CDR3 runs 14 residues. CDR3 DNA: TGTGCCAGCAGTTACTCTACGGGGGGATACGAGCAGTACTTC. This codes for CASSYSTGGYEQYF.

The CDR3 nucleotides are TGTGCCAGCAGTACGAAGGGAACTGAAGCTTTCTTT. Protein: CASSTKGTEAFF. The chain carries TRBV25-1 and TRBJ1-1; D remains ambiguous. The CDR3 consists of 12 residues. Germline V gives CDR1 MGHDK, CDR2 SYGVNS. The germline V and J ends were trimmed by 5 bases and 5 bases, with 9 bases remaining between them.